Listed here are 13 T cell receptor beta chains from one sample, sequenced in a study of shared clonotypes between healthy human individuals. Sequenced by immunoSEQ multiplex PCR; TCRdb stores in-frame clones only, minus some. The profile shows over 2 million clones, about 90% of them singletons. Sequencing used naive CD4+ T cells from PBMCs. Subset denoted: CD45RA+ positively selected. Every receptor here comes from a man aged 18 to 30 in good health. Some clones in this sample may be carry-over from other donors' samples.

The chain combines TRBV5-4 with TRBJ2-1, with 11 bases lining up with TRBD2. The V gene's germline CDR1 is SGHNT and CDR2 YYREEE (reference sequence). V lost 5 bases to trimming and J lost 0 bases; unmatched junction nucleotides: 4. The CDR3 has 16 amino acids. CDR3 sequence (DNA): TGTGCCAGCAGTCTAGCGGGAGGCCCCTCCTACAATGAGCAGTTCTTC. Its translation: CASSLAGGPSYNEQFF.

The chain uses TRBV5-4 and TRBJ2-7; 12 bases are a match to TRBD2. The germline gives CDR1 SGHNT, CDR2 YYREEE (reference sequence). The CDR3 extends over 16 amino acids. The V and J ends lost 4 bases and 7 bases, in that order; junction bases with no gene match: 12. The CDR3 nucleotides are TGTGCCAGCAGCCCGCAGACTAGCGGGAGTTTCGGAGAGCAGTACTTC. It is translated as CASSPQTSGSFGEQYF.

V and J are TRBV5-6 and TRBJ1-3; 10 bases fit TRBD1. Germline V gene data show CDR1 as SGHDT and CDR2 as YYEEEE. The CDR3 has 14 amino acids. V shed 3 bases, J shed 4 bases, and the junction held 1 base outside the gene matches. As DNA, the CDR3 is TGTGCCAGCAGCTGGGACAGGGGAGGAAACACCATATATTTT. Its translation is CASSWDRGGNTIYF.

The genes are TRBV2 and TRBJ2-7; D unresolved. The germline V gene encodes CDR1 SNHLY and CDR2 FYNNEI. The CDR3 is 14 residues long. V was pared by 4 bases and J by 2 bases, with 12 bases between. The CDR3 here is CASSVRQQTYEQYF. The CDR3 nucleotides read TGTGCCAGCAGTGTCCGCCAGCAAACCTACGAGCAGTACTTC.

The J gene is TRBJ2-5, the V gene TRBV7-7; 7 bases align to TRBD2. Looked up from germline, CDR1 is SSHAT and CDR2 is FNYEAQ (reference sequence). The J segment lost 3 bases and the V segment lost 0 bases, leaving 10 bases of the junction unmatched. This CDR3 has 17 amino acids. The CDR3 region is CASSLAGTLAAKETQYF. Here the CDR3 DNA reads TGTGCCAGCAGCTTAGCTGGAACCCTAGCGGCGAAAGAGACCCAGTACTTC.

The chain employs TRBV10-1 and TRBJ2-2; TRBD2 might be the D (5 bases). The germline gives CDR1 WNHNN, CDR2 SYGVQD (reference sequence). The CDR3 has 13 amino acids. The V and J ends lost 9 bases and 7 bases respectively, with 15 bases between them. Here the CDR3 reads CARFRRPGGELFF. The CDR3 DNA is TGCGCCAGGTTTCGGAGGCCCGGCGGGGAGCTGTTTTTT.

The chain recombines TRBV5-3 with TRBJ1-2, with 7 bases aligning to TRBD1. TRBV5-3 is annotated as an ORF whose role is uncertain. V dropped 8 bases and J dropped 5; count of bases not matched to a gene: 12. This CDR3 contains 14 residues. CDR3 sequence (DNA): TGTGCCAGCAGCCCGGACAGGTTTAGGTATGGCTACACCTTC. Translating gives CASSPDRFRYGYTF.

This clone appeared once. This chain connects TRBV7-2 to TRBJ2-7; 9 bases are shared with TRBD1. The germline V gene has CDR1 SGHTA and CDR2 FQGNSA. The CDR3 loop spans 15 amino acids. Unmatched junction bases numbered 9, after V lost 6 bases and J lost 3 bases. The CDR3 loop is CASSPIGQGNYEQYF. CDR3 sequence (DNA): TGTGCCAGCAGTCCTATAGGACAGGGGAACTACGAGCAGTACTTC.

The chain carries TRBV25-1 and TRBJ2-2, with a weak D call TRBD2 (5 bases). CDR3 length: 13 amino acids. Germline V lookup: CDR1 MGHDK, CDR2 SYGVNS. The V gene lost 6 bases and the J gene lost 5 bases, with 10 bases spanning the gap. The CDR3 region is CASSPTRTGELFF. The CDR3 bases are TGTGCCAGCAGCCCCACTAGGACCGGGGAGCTGTTTTTT.

The chain employs TRBV9 and TRBJ2-3; D gene uncertain. Trimming shortened V by 3 bases and J by 0 bases, and 8 bases separated the two germline ends. Per the germline V gene, CDR1 is SGDLS and CDR2 is YYNGEE. There are 14 residues in the CDR3. The CDR3 region is CASSADQSTDTQYF. CDR3 nucleotide sequence: TGTGCCAGCAGCGCAGACCAAAGCACAGATACGCAGTATTTT.

V usage is TRBV29-1 and J usage is TRBJ2-3, with TRBD1 matching over 11 bases. Trimming at V came to 8 bases and at J to 6 bases, leaving 10 bases not matched to a gene. Germline V gene sequence: CDR1 SQVTM, CDR2 ANQGSEA. The CDR3 spans 14 residues. In DNA, the CDR3 is TGCAGCATAGACGGGACAGGGGGTCCCGATACGCAGTATTTT. Amino acid sequence: CSIDGTGGPDTQYF.

The chain joins TRBV6-1 to TRBJ2-7, with D possibly matching TRBD1 (6 bases). Germline CDR1 MNHNS, CDR2 SASEGT. CDR3 length equals 12 residues. V gave up 5 bases and J gave up 5 bases, with 10 bases separating them. CDR3 coding DNA: TGTGCCAGCAGTTCCAGGGGTCACGAGCAGTACTTC. Protein: CASSSRGHEQYF.

Concerning this clone: Germline and junction disagree at one end, which may indicate a read error. The gene calls are TRBV11-2 and TRBJ1-4; 7 bases map to TRBD1. CDR1 SGHAT and CDR2 FQNNGV come from the germline V gene. The CDR3 length is 19 residues. The CDR3 here is CASSLEGYIQGNINEKLFF. CDR3 bases: TGTGCCAGCAGCCTAGAGGGGTATATACAGGGGAATATCAATGAAAAACTGTTTTTT.